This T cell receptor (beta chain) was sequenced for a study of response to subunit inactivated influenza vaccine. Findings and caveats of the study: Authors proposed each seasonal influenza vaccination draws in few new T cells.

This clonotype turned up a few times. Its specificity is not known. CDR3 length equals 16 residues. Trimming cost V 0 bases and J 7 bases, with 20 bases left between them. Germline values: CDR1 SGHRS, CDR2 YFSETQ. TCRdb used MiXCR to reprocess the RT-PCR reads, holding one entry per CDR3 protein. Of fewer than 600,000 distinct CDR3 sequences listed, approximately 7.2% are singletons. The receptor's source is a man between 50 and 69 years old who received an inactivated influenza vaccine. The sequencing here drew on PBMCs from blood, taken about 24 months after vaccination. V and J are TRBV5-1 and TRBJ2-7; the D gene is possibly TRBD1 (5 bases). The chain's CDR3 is CASSLVGPQGNGEQYF. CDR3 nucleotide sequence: TGCGCCAGCAGCTTGGTTGGCCCCCAGGGTAACGGTGAGCAGTACTTC.